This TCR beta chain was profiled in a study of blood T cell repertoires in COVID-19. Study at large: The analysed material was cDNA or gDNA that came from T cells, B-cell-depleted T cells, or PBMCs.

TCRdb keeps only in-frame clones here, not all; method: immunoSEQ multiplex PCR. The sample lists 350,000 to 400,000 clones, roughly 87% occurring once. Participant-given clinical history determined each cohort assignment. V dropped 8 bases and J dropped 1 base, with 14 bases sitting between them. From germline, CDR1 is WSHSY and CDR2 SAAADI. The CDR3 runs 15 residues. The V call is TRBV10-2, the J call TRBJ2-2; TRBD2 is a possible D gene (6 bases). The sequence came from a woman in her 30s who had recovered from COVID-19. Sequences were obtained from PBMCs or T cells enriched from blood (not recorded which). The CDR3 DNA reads TGCGCCAGCTCAGGGTCGGGGGAGAACACCGGGGAGCTGTTTTTT. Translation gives CASSGSGENTGELFF.